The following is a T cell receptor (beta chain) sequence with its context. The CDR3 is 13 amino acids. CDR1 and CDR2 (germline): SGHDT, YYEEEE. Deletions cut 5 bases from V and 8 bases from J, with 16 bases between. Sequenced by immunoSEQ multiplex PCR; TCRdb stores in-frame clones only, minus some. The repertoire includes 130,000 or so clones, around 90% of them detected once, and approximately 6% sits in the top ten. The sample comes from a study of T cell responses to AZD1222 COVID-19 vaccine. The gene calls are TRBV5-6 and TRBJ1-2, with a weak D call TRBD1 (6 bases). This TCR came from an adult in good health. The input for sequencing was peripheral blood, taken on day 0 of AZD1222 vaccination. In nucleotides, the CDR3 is TGTGCCAGCAGAATAACAGGGAGTGGAGGCTACACCTTC. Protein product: CASRITGSGGYTF.